This passage covers 26 T cell receptor beta chains from one sample sequenced in a study of Tregs in tolerant kidney transplant recipients. This table comes from immunoSEQ multiplex PCR, and its TCRdb copy is limited to in-frame clones, with some not included. The sample includes 50,000 to 65,000 clones. Source: CD4+ T cells from blood, taken before the transplant. The receptors shown here come from a human donor who received a combined kidney and bone marrow transplant.

Note on this clone: Read coverage stops 3 residues before the CDR3 terminus; the germline J gene supplies the remainder. The rearrangement links TRBV13 to TRBJ1-2; 9 positions match TRBD1. Germline CDR1 reads PRHDT; CDR2 reads FYEKMQ (reference sequence). V shed 1 base and J 4 bases; nucleotides not matched to a gene: 7. The CDR3 is made up of 16 amino acids. The CDR3: CASSLDGTGRLYGYTF. Incomplete CDR3 DNA: TGTGCCAGCAGCTTAGATGGGACAGGGCGGCTCTATGGC.

About this clone: The read terminates 3 residues ahead of where the CDR3 ends, so the germline J gene completes it. This chain joins TRBV11-2 and TRBJ2-3; no reliable D call. CDR3 length: 13 residues. Germline CDR1 SGHAT, CDR2 FQNNGV. V lost 7 bases, J lost 6 bases, and 14 bases lay in between. The sequenced CDR3 bases are TGTGCCAGCACCACATCCATGGTCGATACG. It is translated as CASTTSMVDT. The whole CDR3 is CASTTSMVDTQYF.

A note on this clone: The CDR3 is cut off 3 residues early in the read; its end comes from the germline J gene. V and J are TRBV2 and TRBJ1-4, with 7 positions matching TRBD1. The trim removed 8 bases at V and 0 bases at J, leaving 6 bases unmatched. Germline values: CDR1 SNHLY, CDR2 FYNNEI. This CDR3 contains 15 residues. CDR3 DNA, as far as it was read: TGTGCCAGCGATAGGGGGCTAGCAACTAATGAAAAA. Translating gives CASDRGLATNEK. The entire CDR3 protein reads CASDRGLATNEKLFF.

Regarding this clone: The read terminates 3 residues before the CDR3 end, so the remaining end is supplied by the germline J gene. V and J are TRBV29-1 and TRBJ2-1, with 9 bases matching TRBD1. The germline CDR1 and CDR2 sequences are SQVTM and ANQGSEA. V trimming: 6 bases; J trimming: 8 bases; junction bases outside the gene matches: 14. CDR3 size: 15 residues. CDR3 residues: CSVTYPDRGLDEQFF. The sequenced part of the CDR3 DNA is TGCAGCGTCACATATCCGGACAGGGGTTTGGATGAG.

Points on this clone: The sequence runs out 3 residues before the end of the CDR3; the remainder is reconstructed from the germline J gene. This chain joins TRBV6-2 or TRBV6-3 and TRBJ2-7; the match to TRBD2 covers 10 bases. V was clipped by 5 bases and J by 3 bases; unmatched bases: 7. CDR1 is MNHEY, CDR2 SVGEGT, per germline. The length of the CDR3 is 15 residues. CDR3 protein: CASSPTAGGDYEQYF. The CDR3 bases that were read are TGTGCCAGCAGTCCTACAGCGGGAGGGGACTACGAG.

CDR3 bases read: TGCAGCGTTGAGAAGGGGGTAGGCAATGAG. Translated: CSVEKGVGNE. The CDR3, in full, reads CSVEKGVGNEQFF. The chain uses TRBV29-1 and TRBJ2-1; D might be TRBD1 (6 bases). The read terminates 3 residues ahead of where the CDR3 ends, so the germline J gene completes it. Germline-derived CDR1 and CDR2 are SQVTM and ANQGSEA. The CDR3 is made up of 13 amino acids. Trimming pared 3 bases from V and 6 bases from J, leaving 12 bases between.

Worth noting for this clone: The sequenced fragment ends 3 residues before the CDR3 boundary, so the rest is inferred from the germline J gene. The chain carries TRBV19 and TRBJ2-4; 10 positions agree with TRBD2. V shed 0 bases and J 0 bases; nucleotides not matched to a gene: 11. The germline V gene has CDR1 LNHDA and CDR2 SQIVND (reference sequence). The CDR3 contains 20 residues. The CDR3 DNA, read in part, is TGTGCCAGTAGTATAGAACAGGGACTAGCGACTTCCCTAGCCAAAAACATT. Residues: CASSIEQGLATSLAKNI. The entire CDR3 reads CASSIEQGLATSLAKNIQYF.

As to this clone: The observed sequence ends 3 residues before the CDR3 terminus, with the missing tail filled in from the germline J gene. The rearrangement links TRBV5-1 to TRBJ2-1; TRBD2 agrees at 13 bases. CDR1 and CDR2 from the germline V gene are SGHRS and YFSETQ. The length of the CDR3 is 20 residues. Unmatched junction bases numbered 9, after V lost 0 bases and J lost 0 bases. The CDR3 reads CASSLGGRTSGGSSYNEQFF. CDR3 bases read: TGCGCCAGCAGCTTGGGGGGTCGGACTAGCGGGGGCAGCTCCTACAATGAG.

Note on this clone: The read ends 3 residues early relative to the CDR3; the germline J gene fills the gap. The chain has TRBV2 and TRBJ1-4; D remains ambiguous. The CDR3 is 15 amino acids. Germline V lookup: CDR1 SNHLY, CDR2 FYNNEI. This CDR3 is CASMGIDSDEGKLFF. CDR3 bases read: TGTGCCAGCATGGGCATCGATTCCGATGAAGGGAAA.

As regards this clone: The CDR3 end falls 3 residues outside the read, so it is completed with the germline J gene. This rearrangement joins TRBV2 to TRBJ2-2; 8 bases agree with TRBD1. The CDR3 has 13 amino acids. CDR1 and CDR2 (germline): SNHLY, FYNNEI. The V and J ends lost 5 bases and 6 bases, in that order; junction bases with no gene match: 2. Here the CDR3 reads CASSLQGAGELFF. CDR3 DNA (partial): TGTGCCAGCAGTTTACAGGGGGCCGGGGAG.

A remark on this clone: Read sequence stops 3 residues before the CDR3 end, and the germline J gene provides the missing end. This chain uses TRBV5-1 with TRBJ2-3; 7 bases fit TRBD2. V gave up 4 bases and J gave up 8 bases; unmatched junction bases: 7. This CDR3 is built from 13 residues. Per germline, CDR1 SGHRS and CDR2 YFSETQ. Here the CDR3 reads CASSAIGEGTQYF. The part of the CDR3 DNA that was read is TGCGCCAGCAGCGCGATAGGGGAGGGTACG.

CDR3 protein: CAISVGTSGGTDTQYF. CDR3 bases read: TGTGCCATCAGTGTGGGGACTAGCGGGGGTACAGATACG. The J gene is TRBJ2-3, the V gene TRBV10-3; 14 nucleotides line up with TRBD2. The read halts 3 residues ahead of the CDR3 end, with the missing end drawn from the germline J gene. In germline, CDR1 is ENHRY, CDR2 SYGVKD. The junction had 3 bases not matched to a gene; V was cut back by 4 bases and J by 3 bases. The CDR3 loop spans 16 amino acids.

Comments on this clone: The read comes to an end 3 residues before the CDR3 does, leaving the germline J gene to fill in the end. The chain carries TRBV11-2 and TRBJ2-2; D gene unclear. The CDR3 loop spans 10 amino acids. The germline V gene has CDR1 SGHAT and CDR2 FQNNGV. The ends were cut back, 6 bases at V and 8 bases at J, with 4 bases in the middle. The CDR3 DNA, read in part, is TGTGCCAGCAGTCATGGGGAG. This encodes CASSHGE. The whole CDR3 reads CASSHGELFF.

To note about this clone: The read ends 3 residues before the CDR3 terminus; that terminus is restored from the germline J gene. The V call is TRBV19, the J call TRBJ1-3; D remains unclear. With 5 bases removed from V and 2 bases from J, the gap between germline ends came to 7 bases. CDR3 length: 13 residues. Germline CDR1 reads LNHDA; CDR2 reads SQIVND (reference sequence). CDR3 protein: CASSAGTGNTIYF. CDR3 DNA (partial): TGTGCCAGTAGTGCGGGGACTGGAAACACC.

With respect to this clone: The read stops 3 residues short of the end of the CDR3; the missing end is completed from the germline J gene. The J gene is TRBJ1-2, the V gene TRBV11-2; D is possibly TRBD1 (6 bases). The germline V and J ends were trimmed by 4 bases and 1 base, with 10 bases remaining between them. Germline V gene lookup returns CDR1 SGHAT and CDR2 FQNNGV. The CDR3 length is 14 residues. The CDR3 is CASSWLDSNYGYTF. The part of the CDR3 DNA that was read is TGTGCCAGCAGCTGGCTGGACAGTAACTATGGC.

Worth noting for this clone: The sequenced fragment ends 3 residues before the CDR3 boundary, so the rest is inferred from the germline J gene. The chain is built from TRBV19 and TRBJ2-7, with TRBD1 matching over 7 bases. Germline CDR1 LNHDA, CDR2 SQIVND (reference sequence). V gave up 4 bases and J gave up 2 bases; unmatched junction bases: 8. There are 15 residues in the CDR3. CDR3 loop: CASSTGTVATYEQYF. CDR3 bases read: TGTGCCAGTAGTACCGGGACAGTAGCCACCTACGAG.

Note on this clone: The read stops 3 residues short of the end of the CDR3; the missing end is completed from the germline J gene. The chain recombines TRBV2 with TRBJ1-5, with TRBD1 matching over 7 bases. Trimming took 6 bases from V and 1 from J; bases not matched to a gene: 9. CDR3 length equals 16 residues. Germline V gene sequence: CDR1 SNHLY, CDR2 FYNNEI. The CDR3: CASRLTGVGSNQPQHF. The sequenced part of the CDR3 DNA is TGTGCCAGCAGACTTACAGGGGTTGGAAGCAATCAGCCC.

Concerning this clone itself: The observed sequence ends 3 residues before the CDR3 terminus, with the missing tail filled in from the germline J gene. The J gene is TRBJ1-4, the V gene TRBV29-1; tentatively, D is TRBD1 (6 bases). The CDR3 consists of 12 residues. With 6 bases removed from V and 8 bases from J, the gap between germline ends came to 13 bases. Germline CDR1 is SQVTM and CDR2 is ANQGSEA. The sequenced part of the CDR3 DNA is TGCAGCGTCAGAAACGACAGGGAAAAA. Translation: CSVRNDREK. The whole CDR3 reads CSVRNDREKLFF.

In the case of this clone: The CDR3 is cut off 3 residues early in the read; its end comes from the germline J gene. The chain carries TRBV7-2 and TRBJ1-2; D call uncertain. The CDR3 has 12 amino acids. Trimming pared 0 bases from V and 6 bases from J, leaving 5 bases between. Germline CDR1 reads SGHTA; CDR2 reads FQGNSA. The sequenced CDR3 bases are TGTGCCAGCAGCTTAGCCCTCGATGGC. Protein product: CASSLALDG. The complete CDR3 protein is CASSLALDGYTF.

On this clone itself: The CDR3 end is not reached by the read, which stops 3 residues before it; the germline J gene fills it in. V and J are TRBV19 and TRBJ1-5, with unresolved D. In germline, CDR1 is LNHDA, CDR2 SQIVND (reference sequence). The length of the CDR3 is 15 residues. V lost 5 bases and J 0 bases, leaving 11 bases between the germline ends. The covered CDR3 bases are TGTGCCAGTAGTCAAACCGGGTATAGCAATCAGCCC. Translated: CASSQTGYSNQP. The full-length CDR3 reads as CASSQTGYSNQPQHF.

With respect to this clone: From the germline J gene comes the end of the CDR3, since the read stops 3 residues before it. This rearrangement joins TRBV11-2 to TRBJ1-2; TRBD1 might be the D (5 bases). There are 14 residues in the CDR3. Germline CDR1 reads SGHAT; CDR2 reads FQNNGV. V lost 5 bases, J lost 0 bases, and 10 bases lay in between. This CDR3 reads CASSPTDTNYGYTF. The sequenced CDR3 bases are TGTGCCAGCAGCCCGACAGATACTAACTATGGC.

A remark on this clone: The CDR3 end lies 3 residues beyond the end of the read and is filled in from the germline J gene. This chain links TRBV20-1 with TRBJ2-5, with unresolved D. The CDR3 totals 15 residues. In germline, CDR1 is DFQATT, CDR2 SNEGSKA (reference sequence). V was clipped by 6 bases and J by 2 bases, with 19 bases between them. The covered CDR3 bases are TGCAGTGCCCGAAGCTCCCAGACAATACAAGAGACC. Its translation is CSARSSQTIQET. The full-length CDR3 reads as CSARSSQTIQETQYF.

As concerns this clone: The read stops 3 residues short of the end of the CDR3; the missing end is completed from the germline J gene. V is TRBV5-6 and J is TRBJ1-2; 7 bases align to TRBD1. The CDR3 spans 14 residues. Germline V gene data show CDR1 as SGHDT and CDR2 as YYEEEE. V trimming: 4 bases; J trimming: 6 bases; junction bases outside the gene matches: 9. CDR3 DNA, as far as it was read: TGTGCCAGCAGCCAGATTGACAGGGTTGATGGC. Encoded protein: CASSQIDRVDG. The complete CDR3 sequence is CASSQIDRVDGYTF.

Notes on this clone: The observed sequence ends 3 residues before the CDR3 terminus, with the missing tail filled in from the germline J gene. This chain uses TRBV5-1 with TRBJ1-2; no clear D gene. This CDR3 has 14 amino acids. The V end was cut by 0 bases, the J end by 2 bases, with 8 bases between. CDR1 is SGHRS, CDR2 YFSETQ, per germline. The sequenced part of the CDR3 DNA is TGCGCCAGCAGCTTGGACAGCATAAACTATGGC. The encoded protein is CASSLDSINYG. The entire CDR3 protein is CASSLDSINYGYTF.

Comment on this clone: Read data end 3 residues before the CDR3 end; the end is taken from the germline J gene. The V and J genes are TRBV5-1 and TRBJ2-3, with 8 nucleotides matching TRBD2. CDR1 and CDR2 from the germline V gene are SGHRS and YFSETQ. The ends lost 4 bases at V and 4 bases at J; junction bases unmatched: 8. CDR3 length: 15 residues. The sequenced CDR3 bases are TGCGCCAGCAGCATAGGACTAGCAAACGCAGATACG. This encodes CASSIGLANADT. The whole CDR3 sequence reads CASSIGLANADTQYF.

A remark on this clone: The CDR3 goes on 3 residues after the read ends, and that part is filled in from the germline J gene. This chain joins TRBV7-2 and TRBJ1-6; D is perhaps TRBD1 (6 bases). CDR1 is SGHTA, CDR2 FQGNSA, per germline. Trimming took 3 bases from V and 4 from J, leaving 10 bases between them. CDR3 length: 15 residues. This CDR3 is CASSLMTGYNSPLHF. CDR3 bases read: TGTGCCAGCAGCTTGATGACAGGATATAATTCACCC.